This T cell receptor beta chain was obtained from a study of T cell clones after liver transplantation. Study-level information: Liver transplant recipients had immunosuppression withdrawal attempted within 2 years. Graft-donor-reactive sequences were compared with third-party-reactive TCRbeta sequences from pre-transplant mixed lymphocyte reactions. Until 12-24 months post-transplant, subjects got standard immunosuppression and no induction.

TCRdb keeps only in-frame clones here, not all; method: immunoSEQ multiplex PCR. The repertoire holds around 18,000 clones, with roughly nine tenths as singletons. A remark on this clone: Its target is not known.

The V gene's germline CDR1 is MGHDK and CDR2 SYGVNS. With 3 bases removed from V and 6 bases from J, the gap between germline ends came to 14 bases. This CDR3 has 15 residues. General study points: Post-transplant, graft-donor-reactive CD4 TCRbeta sequences in blood dropped significantly in 5 of 8 subjects.

The source material was CD8+ T cells from blood, sampled 45 to 46 months after liver transplant. This chain uses TRBV25-1 with TRBJ1-4; a possible D gene is TRBD1 (5 bases). The receptor's source is a human patient who received a liver transplant. The T cells may come from the graft donor. CDR3 loop: CASSDRWDRDEKLFF. The CDR3 region has the DNA TGTGCCAGCAGTGACCGATGGGACCGGGATGAAAAACTGTTTTTT.